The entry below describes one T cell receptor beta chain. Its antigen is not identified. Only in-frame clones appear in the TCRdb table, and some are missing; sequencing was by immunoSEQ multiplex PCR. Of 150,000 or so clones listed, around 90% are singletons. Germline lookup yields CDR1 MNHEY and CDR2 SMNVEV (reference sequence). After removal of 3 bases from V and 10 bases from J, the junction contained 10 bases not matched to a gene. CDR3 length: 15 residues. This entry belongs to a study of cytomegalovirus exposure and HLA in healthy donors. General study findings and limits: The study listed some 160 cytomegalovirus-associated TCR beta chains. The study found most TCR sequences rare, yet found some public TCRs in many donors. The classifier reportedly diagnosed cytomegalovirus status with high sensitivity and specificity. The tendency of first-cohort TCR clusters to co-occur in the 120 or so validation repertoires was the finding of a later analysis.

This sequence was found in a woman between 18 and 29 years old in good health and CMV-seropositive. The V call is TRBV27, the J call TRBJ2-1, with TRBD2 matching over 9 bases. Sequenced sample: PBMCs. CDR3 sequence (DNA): TGTGCCAGCAGTTTGAGTAGCGGGAGCTCATACGAGCAGTTCTTC. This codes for CASSLSSGSSYEQFF.